The next 6 T cell receptor delta chains were all read from a single sample in a study of DNA immune sequencing with unique molecular identifiers. Primers for all 8 TRDV and 4 TRDJ genes amplified genomic DNA in 32-plex. The library had 12-nucleotide UMIs introduced over about 3 barcoding cycles, then a second adapter PCR. TCRdb processed the multiplex PCR reads again with the CATT caller. Of 5,000 or so delta-chain clones listed, 10% to 15% were seen once; the top ten hold under 60%. Input material: gamma-delta T cells enriched from blood buffy coat, or unenriched PBMCs (not recorded which). These receptor sequences come from a human donor in good health.

This clone occurred a few times. This DNA's translation differs at residue 10 from TCRdb's protein, which comes from a much larger clone; a read error is likely, and the protein shown is translated from the DNA. V and J are TRDV2 and TRDJ1; TRDD3 aligns across 7 bases. The CDR3 runs 15 residues. V gave up 3 bases and J gave up 4 bases; unmatched junction bases: 10. Germline V gives CDR1 GEAIGNYY, CDR2 EKD. CDR3 coding DNA: TGTGCCTGTGACCTACTGGGGACAGACATCGATAAACTCATCTTT. It yields the protein CACDLLGTDIDKLIF.

This clone was seen more than once but under ten times. TCRdb's protein, taken from a much larger clone, differs from this DNA's translation at residue 6, likely owing to a read error; the protein displayed comes from the DNA. CDR3 sequence: CACDPILGGPPYTDKLIF. In DNA, the CDR3 is TGTGCCTGTGACCCTATACTGGGGGGCCCCCCGTACACCGATAAACTCATCTTT. V is TRDV2 and J is TRDJ1; 8 bases match TRDD3. The CDR3 spans 18 residues. Germline V CDR1 and CDR2: GEAIGNYY, EKD. After removal of 3 bases from V and 0 bases from J, the junction contained 14 bases not matched to a gene.

This clone was found a few times. A far larger clone is only one base removed, so a read error is likely. Within the sample, other DNA sequences also encode this same CDR3. The chain combines TRDV2 with TRDJ3, with 13 bases lining up with TRDD3. The CDR3 has 20 amino acids. Per germline, CDR1 GEAIGNYY and CDR2 EKD. The CDR3 sequence is CACDKVLGDTRSWDTRQMFF. CDR3 in DNA: TGTGCCTGTGACAAAGTACTGGGGGATACGCGCTCCTGGGACACCCGGCAGATGTTTTTC.

This clone came up a few times. The gene calls are TRDV1 and TRDJ1, with TRDD2 as a possible D gene (6 bases). Because TCRdb records no J gene, it was assigned here through a match of the DNA to germline. The CDR3 covers 21 residues. Germline CDR1 reads TSWWSYY; CDR2 reads QGS. Trimming left V 5 bases short and J 0 bases short, with 31 bases between. The CDR3 here is CALGSRAFPFVLASYTDKLIF. DNA for the CDR3: TGTGCTCTTGGGTCCCGGGCCTTCCCATTCGTACTGGCCAGTTACACCGATAAACTCATCTTT.

This clone has a count of ten or more. This chain joins TRDV2 and TRDJ3; tentative D call: TRDD3 (6 bases). The CDR3 runs to 17 residues. Germline CDR1 GEAIGNYY, CDR2 EKD. Trimming pared 0 bases from V and 2 bases from J, leaving 10 bases between. CDR3 coding DNA: TGTGCCTGTGACACCGTACTGGGACCCTGGGACACCCGACAGATGTTTTTC. Its protein is CACDTVLGPWDTRQMFF.

There are a few counts of this clone. One base away lies a much larger clone, so this may be a sequencing read error. This sequence joins TRDV2 and TRDJ1, with 11 bases matching TRDD3. The germline V gene encodes CDR1 GEAIGNYY and CDR2 EKD. The CDR3 sequence is 20 residues long. In DNA, the CDR3 is TGTGCCTGTGATCGAGTCCCTACGTCTGGGGGATACCCGGGCACCGATAAAATCATCTTT. It codes for CACDRVPTSGGYPGTDKIIF.